This TCR beta chain appears in the sequencing data of a study of blood T cell repertoires in COVID-19. Study as a whole: The origin of the acute and convalescent COVID-19 samples was the United States, Italy and Spain.

The protocol was immunoSEQ multiplex PCR, while the TCRdb copy is restricted to in-frame clones and leaves out a portion. The sample lists some 240,000 clones; more than 70% were seen once. The V gene's germline CDR1 is LNHDA and CDR2 SQIVND (reference sequence). Germline trimming cut 5 bases from V and 4 bases from J; bases unmatched to any gene: 3. The CDR3 loop spans 15 amino acids. The source material was peripheral blood. The sequence was collected from a human donor in a cohort sampled during active COVID-19. The rearrangement uses TRBV19 and TRBJ2-4; TRBD2 matches at 12 bases. As DNA, the CDR3 is TGTGCCAGTAGTGTGACTAGCGGGAGAAAAAACATTCAGTACTTC. This encodes CASSVTSGRKNIQYF.